The clone carrying this T cell receptor (beta chain) appeared a few times. Its antigen is unknown. Stable hyperthyroidism: no ophthalmopathy progression over 18 months of follow-up. The diagnoses drew upon clinical symptoms, serum thyroxine and TRAb, thyroid ultrasound and orbital computed tomography. Amplified TCR beta CDR3 regions came from RNA transcripts. The HTBI primer set was used in a first-round RT-PCR of the TCR CDR3. TCRdb reprocessed the multiplex PCR reads via MiXCR and lists one record per CDR3 protein. In the table there are approximately 320,000 distinct CDR3 sequences, 15% to 20% of which are singletons. This sample is part of a study of T cells in Graves' hyperthyroidism and ophthalmopathy. Whole-study findings and limits: Blood also carried most thyroid clonotypes expanded above 0.001.

V was clipped by 3 bases and J by 6 bases; unmatched bases: 7. The CDR3 spans 15 residues. Germline CDR1 and CDR2: SGDLS and YYNGEE. The rearrangement joins TRBV9 to TRBJ2-1; TRBD2 matches 9 bases. The receptor comes from a man aged 30 to 39 with Graves' hyperthyroidism. Sequencing was carried out using blood. The CDR3 DNA sequence: TGTGCCAGCAGCGCACTAGCGGGTAGGGTCAATGAGCAGTTCTTC. This gives the protein CASSALAGRVNEQFF.